The clone carrying this TCR beta chain was seen at least ten times. Its antigen is still unknown. The data derive from a study of T cells after yellow fever vaccination. Study information: Preparation used SMART-Seq v4 Ultra Low Input for the low-cell-number fractions.

The CDR3 is made up of 11 amino acids. The germline V gene has CDR1 DFQATT and CDR2 SNEGSKA (reference sequence). V lost 3 bases to trimming and J lost 8 bases, with 11 bases between them. The study's findings and limits: Few clonotypes appeared in both CD4 and CD8 compartments. The secondary response was weaker but peaked faster, day 5 versus 15.

TCRdb re-derived calls from the 5' RACE reads in MiXCR, one entry per CDR3 protein. The data show roughly 260,000 distinct CDR3 sequences, over 10% seen once. The source is a man younger than 45 who received the YFV17D yellow fever vaccine. This specimen was CD4+ T cells sorted from PBMCs, taken 45 days after the yellow fever booster vaccination. The chain has TRBV20-1 and TRBJ2-7; D is undetermined. The CDR3 DNA follows: TGCAGTGCTAGCATTCTAGATAAGCAGTACTTC. Translating it yields CSASILDKQYF.